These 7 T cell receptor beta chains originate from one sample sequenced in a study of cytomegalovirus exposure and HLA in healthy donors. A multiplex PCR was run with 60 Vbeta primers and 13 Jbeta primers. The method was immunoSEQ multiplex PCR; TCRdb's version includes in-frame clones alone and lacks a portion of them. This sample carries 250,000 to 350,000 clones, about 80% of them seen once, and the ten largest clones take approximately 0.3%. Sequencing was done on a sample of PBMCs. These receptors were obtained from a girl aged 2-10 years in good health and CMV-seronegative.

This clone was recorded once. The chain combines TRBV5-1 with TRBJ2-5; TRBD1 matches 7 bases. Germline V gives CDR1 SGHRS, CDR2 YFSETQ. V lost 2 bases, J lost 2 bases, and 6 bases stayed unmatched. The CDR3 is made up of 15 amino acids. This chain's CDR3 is CASSFLGDRQETQYF. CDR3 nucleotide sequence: TGCGCCAGCAGCTTTCTAGGGGACAGACAAGAGACCCAGTACTTC.

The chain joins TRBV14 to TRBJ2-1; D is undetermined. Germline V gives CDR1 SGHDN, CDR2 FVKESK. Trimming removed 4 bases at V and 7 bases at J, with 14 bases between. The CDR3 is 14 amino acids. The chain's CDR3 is CASSPWAEINEQFF. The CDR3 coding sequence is TGTGCCAGCAGCCCTTGGGCAGAGATTAATGAGCAGTTCTTC.

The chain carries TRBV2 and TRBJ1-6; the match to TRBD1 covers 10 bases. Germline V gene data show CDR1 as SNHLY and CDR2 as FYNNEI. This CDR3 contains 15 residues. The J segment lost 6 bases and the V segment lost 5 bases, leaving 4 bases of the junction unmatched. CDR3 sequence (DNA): TGTGCCAGCAGTCTAGGACAGGGGGGTAATTCACCCCTCCACTTT. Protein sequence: CASSLGQGGNSPLHF.

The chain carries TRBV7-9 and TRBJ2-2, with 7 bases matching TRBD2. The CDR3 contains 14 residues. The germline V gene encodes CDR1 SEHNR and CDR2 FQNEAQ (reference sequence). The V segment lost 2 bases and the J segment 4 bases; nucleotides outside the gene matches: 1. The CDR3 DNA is TGTGCCAGCAGCTTAAGGGAGGGCACCGGGGAGCTGTTTTTT. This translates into CASSLREGTGELFF.

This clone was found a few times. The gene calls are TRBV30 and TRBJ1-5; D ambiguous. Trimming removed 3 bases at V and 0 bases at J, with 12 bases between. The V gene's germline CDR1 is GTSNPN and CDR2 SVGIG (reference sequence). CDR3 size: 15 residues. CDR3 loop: CAWSYTENSNQPQHF. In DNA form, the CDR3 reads TGTGCCTGGAGCTATACAGAGAATAGCAATCAGCCCCAGCATTTT.

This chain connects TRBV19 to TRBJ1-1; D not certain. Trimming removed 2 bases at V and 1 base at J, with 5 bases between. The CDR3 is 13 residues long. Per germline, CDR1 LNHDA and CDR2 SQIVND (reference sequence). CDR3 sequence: CASSISQNTEAFF. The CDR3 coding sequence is TGTGCCAGTAGTATATCACAGAACACTGAAGCTTTCTTT. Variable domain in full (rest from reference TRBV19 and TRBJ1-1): DGGITQSPKYLFRKEGQNVTLSCEQNLNHDAMYWYRQDPGQGLRLIYYSQIVNDFQKGDIAEGYSVSREKKESFPLTVTSAQKNPTAFYLCASSISQNTEAFFGQGTRLTVV.

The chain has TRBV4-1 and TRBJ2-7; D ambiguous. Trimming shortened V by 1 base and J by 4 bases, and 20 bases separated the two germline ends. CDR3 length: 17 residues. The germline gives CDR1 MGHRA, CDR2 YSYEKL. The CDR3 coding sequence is TGCGCCAGCAGCCAAGGGCGGTTGACGCCACTCTCTTACGAGCAGTACTTC. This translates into CASSQGRLTPLSYEQYF.